The next 28 T cell receptor beta chains were all read from a single sample in a study of blood T cell repertoires in COVID-19. TCRdb keeps only in-frame clones here, not all; method: immunoSEQ multiplex PCR. Of around 97,000 clones listed, over 85% are singletons. The specimen sequenced was peripheral blood. The receptors here all came from a woman of 80 years or more in a cohort sampled during active COVID-19.

The V call is TRBV18, the J call TRBJ2-2; TRBD1 might be the D (6 bases). The CDR3 loop spans 14 amino acids. Germline V gene data show CDR1 as KGHSH and CDR2 as LQKENI. V was cut by 5 bases and J by 3 bases, with 10 bases left in between. Here the CDR3 DNA reads TGTGCCAGCTCAGCGCAGGGGTACACCGGGGAGCTGTTTTTT. This sequence encodes CASSAQGYTGELFF.

As to this clone: This specimen includes other DNA sequences encoding the same CDR3. This sequence joins TRBV5-1 and TRBJ2-3; TRBD1 matches 10 bases. J gave up 3 bases and V 0 bases, and 1 base lay outside the gene matches. Germline CDR1 reads SGHRS; CDR2 reads YFSETQ. This CDR3 has 15 residues. The CDR3 here is CASSLVGQGTDTQYF. The CDR3 DNA reads TGCGCCAGCAGCTTGGTGGGACAGGGGACAGATACGCAGTATTTT.

The rearrangement links TRBV3-1 (or the pseudogene TRBV3-2) to TRBJ2-7; possible D gene TRBD1, 6 bases. This CDR3 has 15 residues. The V and J ends lost 0 bases and 6 bases respectively, with 15 bases between them. Germline CDR1 LGHDT, CDR2 YNNKEL (reference sequence). CDR3 in DNA: TGTGCCAGCAGCCAAGAAATAGGCACAGGGACCGAGCAGTACTTC. Translation: CASSQEIGTGTEQYF.

The V and J genes are TRBV7-3 and TRBJ2-1; 7 bases agree with TRBD2. The CDR3 consists of 17 residues. J was trimmed by 3 bases and V by 5 bases; bases with no gene match: 13. Germline V gives CDR1 SGHTA, CDR2 FQGTGA. CDR3 in amino acids: CASSPNSGRGIYNEQFF. The CDR3, as DNA: TGTGCCAGCAGCCCAAATTCTGGGCGGGGGATCTACAATGAGCAGTTCTTC.

This rearrangement joins TRBV10-3 to TRBJ1-6; D perhaps matches TRBD1 (6 bases). CDR1 is ENHRY, CDR2 SYGVKD, per germline. V gave up 3 bases and J gave up 12 bases, with 9 bases separating them. The CDR3 runs 12 residues. The CDR3 DNA sequence: TGTGCCATCAGTGAAGGGGGAGTACCCCTCCACTTT. Its protein is CAISEGGVPLHF.

This chain connects TRBV27 to TRBJ2-3, with 10 bases fitting TRBD2. This CDR3 is 16 amino acids long. Germline loops: CDR1 MNHEY, CDR2 SMNVEV (reference sequence). V gave up 5 bases and J gave up 3 bases; unmatched junction bases: 8. The CDR3 DNA is TGTGCCAGCAGTCCACAGATACTAGCGGGAACAGATACGCAGTATTTT. It translates to CASSPQILAGTDTQYF.

The chain recombines TRBV28 with TRBJ1-2, with D possibly TRBD1 on 6 matching bases. The length of the CDR3 is 14 residues. The V end was cut by 8 bases, the J end by 8 bases, with 21 bases between. Germline V gene data show CDR1 as MDHEN and CDR2 as SYDVKM. CDR3 residues: CASDLQGRGGGYTF. The CDR3 DNA sequence: TGTGCCAGCGATTTACAGGGACGGGGAGGGGGCTACACCTTC.

This sequence joins TRBV5-4 and TRBJ2-2; D is perhaps TRBD2 (5 bases). From germline, CDR1 is SGHNT and CDR2 YYREEE (reference sequence). This CDR3 has 16 amino acids. V was cut by 4 bases and J by 0 bases, with 13 bases left in between. CDR3 region: CASSPVGAANTGELFF. The CDR3 coding sequence is TGTGCCAGCAGCCCCGTGGGAGCGGCGAACACCGGGGAGCTGTTTTTT.

The J gene is TRBJ2-5, the V gene TRBV19, with TRBD2 matching over 12 bases. The length of the CDR3 is 15 residues. Losses at the gene ends were 5 bases for V and 5 bases for J; bases not matched to a gene: 6. The germline V gene has CDR1 LNHDA and CDR2 SQIVND (reference sequence). The CDR3 protein is CASSSLAGGRETQYF. CDR3 nucleotide sequence: TGTGCCAGTAGTTCCCTAGCGGGGGGGCGGGAGACCCAGTACTTC.

The V gene is TRBV5-8, the J gene TRBJ2-3; 8 nucleotides agree with TRBD1. The CDR3 is 13 amino acids. Germline CDR1 is SGHTS and CDR2 is YDEGEE. Trimming cost V 7 bases and J 2 bases; bases outside gene matches: 3. The CDR3 DNA follows: TGTGCCAGCGGACAGGGAGCCACAGATACGCAGTATTTT. Translation: CASGQGATDTQYF.

The rearrangement links TRBV4-2 to TRBJ1-2; possibly TRBD1 for D (6 bases). Trimming left V 0 bases short and J 1 base short, with 15 bases between. The CDR3 is 17 residues long. Germline V CDR1 and CDR2: LGHNA, YNFKEQ. CDR3 loop: CASSQETGQGRNYGYTF. As DNA, the CDR3 is TGTGCCAGCAGCCAAGAAACGGGACAAGGTCGTAACTATGGCTACACCTTC.

The chain has TRBV3-1 (or the pseudogene TRBV3-2) and TRBJ1-2; 7 bases match TRBD1. Unmatched junction bases numbered 8, after V lost 3 bases and J lost 4 bases. This CDR3 spans 15 amino acids. Germline V gene lookup returns CDR1 LGHDT and CDR2 YNNKEL (reference sequence). The DNA for the CDR3 is TGTGCCAGCAGCCAGCAGGGGGTAGGGACCTATGGCTACACCTTC. Translation gives CASSQQGVGTYGYTF.

The chain links TRBV14 to TRBJ2-5; no clear D. The CDR3 has 13 residues. Trimming stripped 4 bases from V and 0 bases from J, with 6 bases between. The V gene's germline CDR1 is SGHDN and CDR2 FVKESK. The CDR3 loop reads CASSLQDQETQYF. The CDR3 DNA reads TGTGCCAGCAGCCTTCAGGACCAAGAGACCCAGTACTTC.

Only one count was recorded for this clone. This chain connects TRBV3-1 (or the pseudogene TRBV3-2) to TRBJ2-7; TRBD2 matches at 10 bases. Germline V gives CDR1 LGHDT, CDR2 YNNKEL (reference sequence). The V segment lost 4 bases and the J segment 2 bases; nucleotides outside the gene matches: 5. This CDR3 contains 15 residues. This chain's CDR3 is CASSPGTSATYEQYF. In DNA form, the CDR3 reads TGTGCCAGCAGCCCCGGGACTAGCGCAACCTACGAGCAGTACTTC.

V gene TRBV6-5 combines with J gene TRBJ2-3; 14 bases map to TRBD2. CDR1 MNHEY and CDR2 SVGAGI come from the germline V gene. V lost 2 bases to trimming and J lost 5 bases; unmatched junction nucleotides: 0. The CDR3 totals 15 residues. CDR3 nucleotides: TGTGCCAGCAGTTACGGGACTAGCGGGAGAGATACGCAGTATTTT. Translation: CASSYGTSGRDTQYF.

This rearrangement joins TRBV18 to TRBJ2-3, with 10 bases identical to TRBD1. V lost 3 bases to trimming and J lost 1 base; unmatched junction nucleotides: 1. The germline CDR1 and CDR2 sequences are KGHSH and LQKENI. This CDR3 is 15 amino acids long. CDR3 DNA sequence: TGTGCCAGCTCACCGGGGACAGGGGGCACAGATACGCAGTATTTT. Translating gives CASSPGTGGTDTQYF.

The chain carries TRBV27 and TRBJ2-5; 8 bases line up with TRBD2. CDR3 size: 15 residues. Germline lookup yields CDR1 MNHEY and CDR2 SMNVEV (reference sequence). V shed 2 bases, J shed 5 bases, and the junction held 7 bases outside the gene matches. CDR3: CASSLGPSGWETQYF. DNA of the CDR3: TGTGCCAGCAGTTTAGGGCCTAGCGGGTGGGAGACCCAGTACTTC.

This clone is classed as medium-sized (0.01 to 0.1%). V usage is TRBV4-2 and J usage is TRBJ1-1; a possible D gene is TRBD1 (5 bases). This CDR3 has 17 amino acids. Germline CDR1 reads LGHNA; CDR2 reads YNFKEQ. Trimming took 1 base from V and 0 from J, leaving 15 bases between them. For the CDR3, the DNA is TGTGCCAGCAGCCAAGTATCGCAGGGCCCCTTGAACACTGAAGCTTTCTTT. Protein: CASSQVSQGPLNTEAFF.

V and J are TRBV27 and TRBJ2-6; TRBD1 matches at 10 bases. This CDR3 region has 16 residues. Germline CDR1 is MNHEY and CDR2 is SMNVEV (reference sequence). Losses at the gene ends were 8 bases for V and 2 bases for J; bases not matched to a gene: 6. CDR3 residues: CASARQGATGANVLTF. Written as DNA, the CDR3 is TGTGCCAGCGCGCGACAGGGGGCAACTGGGGCCAACGTCCTGACTTTC.

This rearrangement joins TRBV12-3 or TRBV12-4 to TRBJ1-2, with D possibly matching TRBD1 (6 bases). The V gene lost 8 bases and the J gene lost 6 bases, with 16 bases spanning the gap. This CDR3 region has 13 residues. The CDR3: CASRPGHMNGYTF. CDR3 nucleotide sequence: TGTGCCAGCCGCCCGGGACACATGAATGGCTACACCTTC.

J is TRBJ2-1 and V is TRBV10-3; 14 bases fit TRBD2. The V gene end was trimmed by 4 bases and the J gene end by 1 base; junction bases not matched to a gene: 3. CDR1 and CDR2 (germline): ENHRY, SYGVKD. The CDR3 sequence is 17 residues long. CDR3 amino acids: CAISATSGGASYNEQFF. The CDR3 DNA is TGTGCCATCAGTGCGACTAGCGGGGGGGCATCCTACAATGAGCAGTTCTTC.

The J gene is TRBJ2-1, the V gene TRBV18; 11 bases fit TRBD2. The CDR3 spans 17 residues. Germline V gene lookup returns CDR1 KGHSH and CDR2 LQKENI. V was clipped by 0 bases and J by 9 bases; unmatched bases: 10. CDR3: CASSPPSTLAGAGEQFF. CDR3 in DNA: TGTGCCAGCTCACCACCGTCTACACTAGCGGGAGCAGGTGAGCAGTTCTTC.

The chain carries TRBV6-1 and TRBJ2-7; 10 bases are shared with TRBD2. In germline, CDR1 is MNHNS, CDR2 SASEGT. Trimming took 2 bases from V and 5 from J; bases not matched to a gene: 6. The CDR3 spans 15 residues. The CDR3 protein is CASSEQGLAGDEQYF. The CDR3 DNA reads as TGTGCCAGCAGTGAACAGGGCCTAGCGGGAGACGAGCAGTACTTC.

The rearrangement links TRBV7-2 to TRBJ2-1; TRBD2 matches 8 bases. The CDR3 totals 15 residues. J was trimmed by 2 bases and V by 7 bases; bases with no gene match: 7. Germline V gene sequence: CDR1 SGHTA, CDR2 FQGNSA. CDR3 residues: CASIGSGITYNEQFF. DNA of the CDR3: TGTGCCAGCATCGGTAGCGGGATAACCTACAATGAGCAGTTCTTC.

The J gene is TRBJ2-3, the V gene TRBV7-9; D unresolved. CDR3 size: 11 residues. Between the trimmed V and J ends, which lost 5 bases and 13 bases, there was a span of 13 bases. The germline gives CDR1 SEHNR, CDR2 FQNEAQ (reference sequence). CDR3 coding DNA: TGTGCCAGCAGCCCGACTCTCGTTGAGTATTTT. Amino acids: CASSPTLVEYF.

The V call is TRBV6-6, the J call TRBJ1-5, with 9 bases matching TRBD1. The CDR3 loop spans 16 amino acids. Germline V gene sequence: CDR1 MNHNY, CDR2 SVGAGI (reference sequence). V lost 2 bases to trimming and J lost 7 bases; unmatched junction nucleotides: 9. The CDR3 sequence is CASSYRDRVSSQPQHF. The DNA of the CDR3 is TGTGCCAGCAGTTACAGGGACAGGGTATCGTCCCAGCCCCAGCATTTT.

The V call is TRBV30, the J call TRBJ2-3; tentatively, D is TRBD2 (6 bases). Deletions cut 1 base from V and 0 bases from J, with 17 bases between. The CDR3 contains 17 residues. The germline gives CDR1 GTSNPN, CDR2 SVGIG (reference sequence). CDR3 in DNA: TGTGCCTGGAGTGGTAGCGGAAGAGTCACTAGCACAGATACGCAGTATTTT. Amino acid sequence: CAWSGSGRVTSTDTQYF.

The chain links TRBV24-1 to TRBJ2-5; maybe TRBD1 (6 bases). The CDR3 spans 14 residues. Trimming left V 3 bases short and J 0 bases short, with 7 bases between. Germline V gives CDR1 KGHDR, CDR2 SFDVKD. For the CDR3, the DNA is TGTGCCACCAGTGATAGGACAGACCAAGAGACCCAGTACTTC. This sequence encodes CATSDRTDQETQYF.